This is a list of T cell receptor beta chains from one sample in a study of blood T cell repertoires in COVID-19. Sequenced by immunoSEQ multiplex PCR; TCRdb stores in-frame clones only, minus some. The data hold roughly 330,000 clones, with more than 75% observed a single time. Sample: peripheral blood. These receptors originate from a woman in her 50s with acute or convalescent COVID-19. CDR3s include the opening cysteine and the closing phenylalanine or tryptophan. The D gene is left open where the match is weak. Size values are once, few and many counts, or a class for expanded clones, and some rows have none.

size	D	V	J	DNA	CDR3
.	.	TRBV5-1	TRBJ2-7	TGCGCCAGCAGCTTGACCGGCAGGGGAAGGTACGAGCAGTACTTC	CASSLTGRGRYEQYF
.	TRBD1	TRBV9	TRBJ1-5	TGTGCCAGCAGCGGGGGACAGGGGTATCAGCCCCAGCATTTT	CASSGGQGYQPQHF
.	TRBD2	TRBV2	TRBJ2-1	TGTGCCAGTGGCCGCAGCGGGGACAATGAGCAGTTCTTC	CASGRSGDNEQFF
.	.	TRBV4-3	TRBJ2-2	TGCGCCAGCAGCCAAGTTCGAGGGAGGAACACCGGGGAGCTGTTTTTT	CASSQVRGRNTGELFF
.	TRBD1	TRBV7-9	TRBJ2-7	TGTGCCAGCAGCCCGTGGGGACAGGGGCGTACCTTCTCCTACGAGCAGTACTTC	CASSPWGQGRTFSYEQYF
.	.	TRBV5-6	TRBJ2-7	TGTGCCAGCAGCTCCTTTTTCGTCGAGCAGTACTTC	CASSSFFVEQYF
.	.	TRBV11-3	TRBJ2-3	TGTGCCAGCAGCTTAGTGTCAGGGTCAGATACGCAGTATTTT	CASSLVSGSDTQYF
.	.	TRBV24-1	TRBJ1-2	TGTGCCACCAGTGATTTCAGCGGAGGCTACACCTTC	CATSDFSGGYTF
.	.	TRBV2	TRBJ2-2	TGTGCCAGCAGTGAAGCCCGGGACGGGAGACACACCGGGGAGCTGTTTTTT	CASSEARDGRHTGELFF
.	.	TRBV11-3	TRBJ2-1	TGTGCCAGCAGCTTAGGAGCGACTGAGCAGTTCTTC	CASSLGATEQFF
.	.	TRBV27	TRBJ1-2	TGTGCCAGCAGTTGGGACGGGAGATATGGCTACACCTTC	CASSWDGRYGYTF
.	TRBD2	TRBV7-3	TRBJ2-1	TGTGCCAGCAGCTCCGGACTAGCGGGAGGAAATGAGCAGTTCTTC	CASSSGLAGGNEQFF
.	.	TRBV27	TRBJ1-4	TGTACCAGCCAGGGACTGAGTAATGAAAAACTGTTTTTT	CTSQGLSNEKLFF
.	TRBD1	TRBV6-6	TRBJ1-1	TGTGCCAGCAGTTACTCGGGACAGATGAACACTGAAGCTTTCTTT	CASSYSGQMNTEAFF
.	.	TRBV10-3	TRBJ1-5	TGTGCCATCAGTGAGTCGGCGGGGCCCCAGCATTTT	CAISESAGPQHF
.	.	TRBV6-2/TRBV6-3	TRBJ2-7	TGTGCCAGCAGTTATGGGGGGACCTACGAGCAGTACTTC	CASSYGGTYEQYF
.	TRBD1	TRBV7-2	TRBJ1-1	TGTGCCAGCAGCATCCGGACAGGGACGGGGAACACTGAAGCTTTCTTT	CASSIRTGTGNTEAFF
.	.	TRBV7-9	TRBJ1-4	TGTGCCAGCAGCCCCGGGGGGATCACTAATGAAAAACTGTTTTTT	CASSPGGITNEKLFF
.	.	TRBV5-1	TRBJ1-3	TGCGCCAGCAGCTCCGGGGGGACTGGAAACACCATATATTTT	CASSSGGTGNTIYF
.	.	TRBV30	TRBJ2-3	TGTGCCTGGAGCAAACAGGGACGCACAGATACGCAGTATTTT	CAWSKQGRTDTQYF
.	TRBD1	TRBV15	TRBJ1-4	TGTGCCACCAGCAGAGATCTCCCGGGACAGAAAACTAATGAAAAACTGTTTTTT	CATSRDLPGQKTNEKLFF
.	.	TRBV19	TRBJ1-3	TGTGCCAGTAGAAGAAGGGGATATGACGGAAACACCATATATTTT	CASRRRGYDGNTIYF
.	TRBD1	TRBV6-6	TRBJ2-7	TGTGCCAGCAGGGCAACGACAGGGGCCGACGAGCAGTACTTC	CASRATTGADEQYF
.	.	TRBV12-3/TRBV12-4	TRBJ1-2	TGTGCCAGCAGTCGCGAGCGCTATGGCTACACCTTC	CASSRERYGYTF
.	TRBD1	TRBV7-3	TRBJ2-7	TGTGCCAGCGCAAAAGAGGGACAGAACTCCTACGAGCAGTACTTC	CASAKEGQNSYEQYF
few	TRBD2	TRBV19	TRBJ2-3	TGTGCCAGTAGTATTCTCGCGGGAGAGAGCGATACGCAGTATTTT	CASSILAGESDTQYF
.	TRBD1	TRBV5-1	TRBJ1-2	TGCGCCAGCAGTGACAGGGGGCCCGGCTACACCTTC	CASSDRGPGYTF
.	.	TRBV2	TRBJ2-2	TGTGCCAGCATATTAACAGGGAAGAACACCGGGGAGCTGTTTTTT	CASILTGKNTGELFF
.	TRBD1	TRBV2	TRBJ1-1	TGTGCCAGCAGTGGTCAGGGGGCGATCACTGAAGCTTTCTTT	CASSGQGAITEAFF
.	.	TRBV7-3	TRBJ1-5	TGTGCCAGCAGCGCCGTAGGGGGTCAGCCCCAGCATTTT	CASSAVGGQPQHF